The 13 T cell receptor beta chains below all came from one sample that was sequenced in a study of blood T cell repertoires in COVID-19. Libraries were prepared by immunoSEQ multiplex PCR; TCRdb keeps only in-frame clonotypes and omits some of them. The sample consists of over 200,000 clones, roughly 90% of them appearing once. The sequenced sample was PBMCs or T cells enriched from blood (not recorded which). These receptor sequences come from a woman between 50 and 59 years old in a cohort exposed to, infected with or recovered from COVID-19 (not recorded which).

The J gene is TRBJ2-7, the V gene TRBV7-8, with D perhaps matching TRBD2 (6 bases). The V end lost 5 bases, the J end lost 2 bases, and 10 bases lay between the germline ends. Germline V gene lookup returns CDR1 SGHVS and CDR2 FQNEAQ. The CDR3 extends over 13 amino acids. The CDR3 DNA is TGTGCCAGCAGCCGGGACTTTCCCTACGAGCAGTACTTC. Translating gives CASSRDFPYEQYF.

The V and J genes are TRBV2 and TRBJ2-7, with D maybe TRBD2 (6 bases). There are 12 residues in the CDR3. CDR1 is SNHLY, CDR2 FYNNEI, per germline. Trimming pared 6 bases from V and 5 bases from J, leaving 11 bases between. The CDR3, as DNA: TGTGCCAGCAGGTCCGGGGGTCACGAGCAGTACTTC. Its translation: CASRSGGHEQYF.

The chain links TRBV7-2 to TRBJ2-5, with D tentatively TRBD1 (6 bases). This CDR3 spans 13 amino acids. Germline values: CDR1 SGHTA, CDR2 FQGNSA. Trimming pared 1 base from V and 5 bases from J, leaving 8 bases between. The CDR3: CASSLVGAETQYF. CDR3 DNA: TGTGCCAGCAGCTTAGTGGGGGCCGAGACCCAGTACTTC.

The chain joins TRBV12-5 to TRBJ1-1, with D unresolved. The CDR3 is made up of 14 amino acids. Looked up from germline, CDR1 is LGHNT and CDR2 is FRNRAP. V lost 4 bases and J lost 2, with 11 bases in between. This CDR3 reads CASGSRELNTEAFF. In DNA, the CDR3 is TGTGCTAGTGGTTCCCGAGAGCTAAACACTGAAGCTTTCTTT.

V gene TRBV29-1 combines with J gene TRBJ2-7; D is possibly TRBD1 (5 bases). V was trimmed by 2 bases and J by 3 bases, leaving 5 bases between them. CDR3 length equals 11 residues. CDR1 and CDR2 (germline): SQVTM, ANQGSEA. CDR3: CSVEQGYEQYF. CDR3 nucleotide sequence: TGCAGCGTTGAACAGGGCTACGAGCAGTACTTC.

This clone was counted once. At one of its ends the junction is not consistent with the germline gene, which may arise from a read error. The J gene is TRBJ2-1, the V gene TRBV30; D might be TRBD2 (5 bases). Germline V gene lookup returns CDR1 GTSNPN and CDR2 SVGIG (reference sequence). This CDR3 region has 12 residues. This CDR3 is CAWSPISGPGVF. In DNA form, the CDR3 reads TGTGCCTGGAGCCCGATCTCAGGTCCCGGGGTCTTC. The full variable domain, in which reference TRBV30 and TRBJ2-1 provide the parts outside the CDR3, is SQTIHQWPATLVQPVGSPLSLECTVEGTSNPNLYWYRQAAGRGLQLLFYSVGIGQISSEVPQNLSASRPQDRQFILSSKKLLLSDSGFYLCAWSPISGPGVFGPGTRLTVL.

The chain joins TRBV27 to TRBJ2-2; 8 nucleotides match TRBD2. CDR3 length: 15 residues. The V and J ends lost 6 bases and 2 bases, in that order; junction bases with no gene match: 5. Per the germline V gene, CDR1 is MNHEY and CDR2 is SMNVEV (reference sequence). The CDR3 is CASSRGGPNTGELFF. CDR3 coding DNA: TGTGCCAGCAGCCGGGGGGGCCCAAACACCGGGGAGCTGTTTTTT.

The gene calls are TRBV12-3 or TRBV12-4 and TRBJ1-1; D ambiguous. The CDR3 runs to 11 residues. Trimming took off 3 bases at V and 4 bases at J, with 3 bases between the two ends. The CDR3 nucleotides are TGTGCCAGCAGTTTTCGCACTGAAGCTTTCTTT. Residues: CASSFRTEAFF.

The chain uses TRBV28 and TRBJ1-5; maybe TRBD1 (6 bases). Trimming left V 4 bases short and J 5 bases short, with 15 bases between. The length of the CDR3 is 15 residues. Looked up from germline, CDR1 is MDHEN and CDR2 is SYDVKM. CDR3 bases: TGTGCCAGCAGTTCTCCGACAGGACCCTATCAGCCCCAGCATTTT. It codes for CASSSPTGPYQPQHF.

The chain employs TRBV6-5 and TRBJ1-6, with TRBD1 matching over 8 bases. CDR1 is MNHEY and CDR2 is SVGAGI in the germline V gene. Trimming cost V 8 bases and J 7 bases; bases outside gene matches: 7. The CDR3 has 14 amino acids. The CDR3 region has the DNA TGTGCCAGCCGCCAGAGGACAGGGAATTCACCCCTCCACTTT. It yields the protein CASRQRTGNSPLHF.

The J gene is TRBJ2-7, the V gene TRBV6-1; 9 bases are a match to TRBD1. This CDR3 region has 15 residues. Germline CDR1 and CDR2: MNHNS and SASEGT. Losses at the gene ends were 3 bases for V and 2 bases for J; bases not matched to a gene: 5. The CDR3 loop is CASSEPGQGTYEQYF. CDR3 nucleotide sequence: TGTGCCAGCAGTGAGCCGGGACAGGGAACCTACGAGCAGTACTTC.

J is TRBJ2-1 and V is TRBV7-2, with D possibly matching TRBD1 (6 bases). CDR3 length equals 17 residues. Germline V gives CDR1 SGHTA, CDR2 FQGNSA. V was clipped by 4 bases and J by 1 base, with 17 bases between them. The CDR3 DNA sequence: TGTGCCAGCAGCTCTCGAGCAGGGGCGAGGTCCTACAATGAGCAGTTCTTC. This translates into CASSSRAGARSYNEQFF.

In regard to this clone: A junction boundary mismatches the germline segment, possibly from a read error. The chain recombines TRBV20-1 with TRBJ1-2, with 10 nucleotides matching TRBD1. The V gene's germline CDR1 is DFQATT and CDR2 SNEGSKA (reference sequence). The CDR3 consists of 11 residues. The chain's CDR3 is CSASGQGVRLF. The CDR3 bases are TGCAGTGCTAGCGGACAGGGGGTACGTCTCTTC.